This is a list of T cell receptor beta chains from one sample in a study of cytomegalovirus exposure and HLA in healthy donors. Produced via immunoSEQ multiplex PCR; TCRdb's table is partial and in-frame only. In the table there are some 130,000 clones, less than 90% of which are singletons. Sequencing was performed on PBMCs. These receptors all come from a man between 35 and 55 years old in good health and CMV-seronegative. Each CDR3 is given with its conserved first and last residue. The order of the fields is clone size, D gene, J gene, V gene, CDR3 protein, CDR3 DNA. The D gene is left open where the match is weak. Not all rows give a size; the values are once, few, many and, for expanded clones, a class.

.,TRBD2,TRBJ2-1,TRBV2,CASSQVGSGRGGGYEQFF,TGTGCCAGCAGTCAAGTGGGTTCGGGGCGGGGGGGTGGGTATGAGCAGTTCTTC
.,TRBD1,TRBJ2-3,TRBV27,CASSTTTGGIDTQYF,TGTGCCAGCAGTACAACGACAGGGGGCATAGATACGCAGTATTTT
few,TRBD1,TRBJ2-7,TRBV2,CASRGTGAYEQYF,TGTGCCAGCAGAGGGACAGGGGCCTACGAGCAGTACTTC
.,TRBD1,TRBJ1-5,TRBV19,CASSLQGDNQPQHF,TGTGCCAGTAGTCTCCAGGGGGACAATCAGCCCCAGCATTTT
.,.,TRBJ2-3,TRBV7-6,CASSLLSSSSTDTQYF,TGTGCCAGCAGCTTACTGTCTTCTTCTAGCACAGATACGCAGTATTTT
.,TRBD1,TRBJ2-7,TRBV11-1,CASSVTPKGGGEQYF,TGTGCCAGCAGCGTCACTCCTAAAGGGGGCGGCGAGCAGTACTTC
.,TRBD2,TRBJ2-3,TRBV6-1,CASSDPGDYHQDTQYF,TGTGCCAGCAGTGATCCTGGGGACTACCACCAAGATACGCAGTATTTT
.,TRBD2,TRBJ2-1,TRBV9,CASSVEPTSGKRSYNEQFF,TGTGCCAGCAGCGTAGAGCCCACTAGCGGGAAGCGGTCCTACAATGAGCAGTTCTTC
once,TRBD1,TRBJ1-2,TRBV19,CASSILPGQGVPNYGYTF,TGTGCCAGTAGTATCCTCCCGGGACAGGGGGTTCCTAACTATGGCTACACCTTC
.,.,TRBJ1-1,TRBV5-1,CASSSQGNQVNTEAFF,TGCGCCAGCAGCTCTCAGGGAAATCAAGTGAACACTGAAGCTTTCTTT
.,.,TRBJ1-1,TRBV10-3,CAISEWGPNTEAFF,TGTGCCATCAGTGAATGGGGCCCGAACACTGAAGCTTTCTTT
.,TRBD2,TRBJ2-5,TRBV7-2,CASSRLAGGLQETQYF,TGTGCCAGCAGCAGACTAGCGGGAGGTCTCCAAGAGACCCAGTACTTC
.,.,TRBJ1-1,TRBV6-1,CASTEYADTEAFF,TGTGCCAGCACTGAGTATGCAGACACTGAAGCTTTCTTT
.,.,TRBJ2-7,TRBV27,CASSLGQTYEQYF,TGTGCCAGCAGTTTGGGGCAGACCTACGAGCAGTACTTC
.,.,TRBJ2-2,TRBV28,CASSLEYTGELFF,TGTGCCAGCAGCCTGGAGTACACCGGGGAGCTGTTTTTT
few,.,TRBJ2-3,TRBV5-4,CASSRPRGATDTQYF,TGTGCCAGCAGCCGGCCCAGGGGGGCCACAGATACGCAGTATTTT
.,TRBD2,TRBJ2-3,TRBV7-2,CASSPGLAGGRDTQYF,TGTGCCAGCAGCCCAGGACTAGCGGGGGGGCGGGATACGCAGTATTTT
.,TRBD2,TRBJ2-5,TRBV27,CASSPRTSGGNQETQYF,TGTGCCAGCAGTCCCCGGACTAGCGGGGGGAACCAAGAGACCCAGTACTTC
.,TRBD2,TRBJ2-7,TRBV5-5,CASSLAGGGSYEQYF,TGTGCCAGCAGCTTGGCCGGGGGGGGGTCCTACGAGCAGTACTTC
.,TRBD2,TRBJ2-3,TRBV11-2,CASSLGLAGAAQYF,TGTGCCAGCAGCTTAGGACTAGCGGGCGCAGCGCAGTATTTT
.,TRBD1,TRBJ1-2,TRBV7-9,CSSSSYRGNYGYTF,TGTTCCAGCAGCTCCTACAGGGGGAACTATGGCTACACCTTC
few,.,TRBJ1-6,TRBV4-3,CASSQEGPGGGSPLHF,TGCGCCAGCAGCCAAGAGGGGCCGGGGGGTGGTTCACCCCTCCACTTT
.,TRBD1,TRBJ2-5,TRBV7-9,CASSRSDRGRETQYF,TGTGCCAGCAGCCGATCCGACAGGGGGAGGGAGACCCAGTACTTC
.,TRBD1,TRBJ1-2,TRBV5-6,CASSLTGGGGYTF,TGTGCCAGCAGCCTGACAGGGGGTGGGGGCTACACCTTC
few,TRBD2,TRBJ2-3,TRBV6-1,CASSELAGGPDTQYF,TGTGCCAGCAGTGAACTAGCGGGAGGGCCAGATACGCAGTATTTT
.,TRBD1,TRBJ1-2,TRBV7-9,CASSRQGEGYGYTF,TGTGCCAGCAGCAGGCAGGGGGAAGGATATGGCTACACCTTC
.,.,TRBJ1-2,TRBV6-1,CASSESGIAWALF,TGTGCCAGCAGTGAATCTGGTATCGCCTGGGCCTTGTTC
once,.,TRBJ1-1,TRBV18,CASLGRRGGTEAFF,TGTGCCAGCTTGGGACGGCGAGGGGGCACTGAAGCTTTCTTT
.,TRBD1,TRBJ2-2,TRBV5-5,CASSLETGYWRIGGTGELFF,TGTGCCAGCAGCTTGGAGACAGGGTATTGGCGCATTGGAGGAACCGGGGAGCTGTTTTTT
.,TRBD1,TRBJ2-2,TRBV9,CASSSPGQGVPNTGELFF,TGTGCCAGCAGCAGTCCGGGGCAGGGGGTCCCGAACACCGGGGAGCTGTTTTTT
.,.,TRBJ2-3,TRBV6-6,CASSPGTLFTDTQYF,TGTGCCAGCAGCCCCGGGACATTGTTCACAGATACGCAGTATTTT
.,TRBD2,TRBJ2-1,TRBV7-3,CASSLGSGNSYNEQFF,TGTGCCAGCAGCCTAGGGAGCGGGAACTCCTACAATGAGCAGTTCTTC
.,.,TRBJ1-3,TRBV9,CASRAGLGNTIYF,TGTGCCAGCAGAGCAGGCCTCGGAAACACCATATATTTT
once,TRBD1,TRBJ2-3,TRBV5-6,CASSIWTGWSTDTQYF,TGTGCCAGCAGCATCTGGACAGGGTGGAGCACAGATACGCAGTATTTT
.,TRBD1,TRBJ1-1,TRBV28,CASSTGTGGRGDTEAFF,TGTGCCAGCAGTACCGGGACAGGCGGGAGAGGGGACACTGAAGCTTTCTTT
.,.,TRBJ2-2,TRBV18,CASSPDGLNTGELFF,TGTGCCAGCTCACCAGACGGACTCAACACCGGGGAGCTGTTTTTT
.,TRBD2,TRBJ2-2,TRBV7-2,CASSLVSGRFPGELFF,TGTGCCAGCAGCTTAGTCAGCGGGAGGTTCCCCGGGGAGCTGTTTTTT
.,.,TRBJ2-3,TRBV4-1,CASSQGGRSTDTQYF,TGCGCCAGCAGCCAAGGGGGGCGGAGCACAGATACGCAGTATTTT
once,TRBD1,TRBJ1-1,TRBV19,CASSILPGQGETEAFF,TGTGCCAGTAGTATACTCCCCGGGCAGGGGGAGACTGAAGCTTTCTTT
once,TRBD1,TRBJ2-1,TRBV7-2,CASSLEGTVYNEQFF,TGTGCCAGCAGCTTAGAGGGGACAGTTTACAATGAGCAGTTCTTC
.,TRBD1,TRBJ2-7,TRBV5-6,CASSFARGRSYEQYF,TGTGCCAGCAGCTTTGCCAGGGGGCGATCCTACGAGCAGTACTTC
.,.,TRBJ2-3,TRBV4-2,CASSQDWRAFTISDTQYF,TGTGCCAGCAGCCAAGACTGGAGAGCCTTTACGATCTCAGATACGCAGTATTTT
.,.,TRBJ2-7,TRBV6-5,CASSYPQVAGKF,TGTGCCAGCAGTTACCCCCAAGTAGCAGGGAAGTTC
.,.,TRBJ2-5,TRBV21-1,CASSNYELADYTQYF,TGTGCCAGCAGCAACTACGAACTAGCGGACTACACCCAGTACTTC
.,TRBD1,TRBJ1-4,TRBV7-9,CASSGRDRGNEKLFF,TGTGCCAGCAGCGGCCGGGACAGGGGGAATGAAAAACTGTTTTTT
.,.,TRBJ2-3,TRBV6-6,CASSYGGGRGTDTQYF,TGTGCCAGCAGTTACGGTGGGGGCCGCGGCACAGATACGCAGTATTTT
.,TRBD1,TRBJ2-3,TRBV7-3,CASGQGTDTQYF,TGTGCCAGCGGACAGGGCACAGATACGCAGTATTTT
.,.,TRBJ1-2,TRBV6-1,CASSTHRVDYGYTF,TGTGCCAGCAGTACTCACAGGGTGGACTATGGCTACACCTTC